This TCR beta chain was found in a study of neurological immune-mediated disorders. MiXCR was run by TCRdb on the 5' RACE reads, yielding one entry per CDR3 protein. The sample lists just over 95,000 distinct CDR3 sequences; 3.5% were seen once. The unsorted libraries were made from 2 million PBMCs kept at -80 C. This clonotype showed up just a few times. What it binds is unknown. General study findings and limits: The expanded clones of different subjects shared no CDR3 amino acid sequences (suggesting private repertoires in all groups).

Germline CDR1 is SGHNT and CDR2 is YENEEA. The V and J ends lost 5 bases and 1 base respectively, with 26 bases between them. The CDR3 length is 19 residues. The sequenced material came from PBMCs. This receptor was obtained from a woman aged 18-29 years with multiple sclerosis. This chain joins TRBV11-3 and TRBJ2-5; a possible D gene is TRBD1 (6 bases). The CDR3 protein is CASSQPVWDKLICQETQYF. CDR3 sequence (DNA): TGTGCCAGCAGCCAGCCGGTGTGGGACAAGTTAATTTGCCAAGAGACCCAGTACTTC.